This is a list of T cell receptor beta chains from one sample in a study of vaccination effects on CD4 cells after COVID-19. The assay was immunoSEQ multiplex PCR, and TCRdb's table has in-frame clones only and misses some. Counted here are under 80,000 clones, roughly two thirds occurring once; the ten biggest clones make up over 4.5%. These receptors have no known antigen. Source: CD4+ T cells from PBMCs cultured with HIV peptides, taken before COVID-19 vaccination. The receptors originated from a human donor who had a prior SARS-CoV-2 infection. Both conserved end residues are part of each CDR3. D genes are given only for firm matches. Clone size is given for some rows only: seen once, a few or many times, or a class if the clone is expanded.

clone_size,cdr3_length,d_call,v_call,j_call,cdr3_nt,cdr3_aa
NA,16,TRBD1,TRBV19,TRBJ2-3,TGTGCCAGTAGTCCTGGGACAGGGAGGAACACAGATACGCAGTATTTT,CASSPGTGRNTDTQYF
few,13,NA,TRBV7-9,TRBJ1-1,TGTGCCAGTAACGGTGATATGAACACTGAAGCTTTCTTT,CASNGDMNTEAFF
few,15,NA,TRBV3-1/TRBV3-2,TRBJ2-2,TGTGCCAGCAGCCAAGAAAGGCAGCTCACCGGGGAGCTGTTTTTT,CASSQERQLTGELFF
NA,13,NA,TRBV5-4,TRBJ2-2,TGTGCCAGCAGCCCACCTGGGGGCGGGGAGCTGTTTTTT,CASSPPGGGELFF
NA,13,NA,TRBV4-3,TRBJ1-1,TGCGCCAGCAGCCAAGACAGGAACACTGAAGCTTTCTTT,CASSQDRNTEAFF
NA,15,TRBD1,TRBV5-1,TRBJ1-6,TGCGCCAGCAGTGAGGGACAGGGGGCTTACTCACCCCTCCACTTT,CASSEGQGAYSPLHF
NA,16,NA,TRBV9,TRBJ2-7,TGTGCCAGCAGCCCCACCGGGACGTTGTACTCGCACGAGCAGTACTTC,CASSPTGTLYSHEQYF
NA,16,TRBD1,TRBV27,TRBJ1-2,TGTGCCAGCAGTTTACCCGACAGGGTACGGAGCTATGGCTACACCTTC,CASSLPDRVRSYGYTF
once,16,TRBD1,TRBV5-1,TRBJ1-1,TGCGCCAGCAGCTTGGGATCAGGGGGAGTTAACACTGAAGCTTTCTTT,CASSLGSGGVNTEAFF
NA,14,TRBD1,TRBV28,TRBJ1-1,TGTGCCAGCAGAGAGGGACAGGGGGCGAGTGAAGCTTTCTTT,CASREGQGASEAFF
once,14,NA,TRBV5-1,TRBJ2-3,TGCGCCAGCAGCTTGGATCCCGCCCCGGATACGCAGTATTTT,CASSLDPAPDTQYF
NA,12,NA,TRBV25-1,TRBJ2-5,TGTGCCAGCAGTGAATCCCCGACGGCCCAGTACTTC,CASSESPTAQYF
many,16,NA,TRBV5-1,TRBJ2-3,TGCGCCAGCAGCCTAGATCCCGGGACACCCATCGAGACGCAGTATTTT,CASSLDPGTPIETQYF
NA,13,NA,TRBV12-3/TRBV12-4,TRBJ2-7,TGTGCCAGCAGTATTGGGGGACAACGGGAGCAGTACTTC,CASSIGGQREQYF
NA,12,TRBD1,TRBV3-1/TRBV3-2,TRBJ1-2,TGTGCCAGCAGCCTGGGACAGTTTGGCTACACCTTC,CASSLGQFGYTF
few,16,NA,TRBV7-8,TRBJ1-2,TGTGCCAGCACCCCTAGGCCACACCGGGCGGGTCATGGCTACACCTTC,CASTPRPHRAGHGYTF
NA,13,NA,TRBV5-8,TRBJ2-5,TGTGCCACCAAGCTAAGGGGAAAGGAGACCCAGTACTTC,CATKLRGKETQYF
NA,12,NA,TRBV6-2/TRBV6-3,TRBJ2-7,TGTGCCAGCAGTTACCGGGACGACGAGCAGTACTTC,CASSYRDDEQYF
few,13,TRBD1,TRBV2,TRBJ1-4,TGTGCCAGCAGCCTACTGGGACAGGAAAAACTGTTTTTT,CASSLLGQEKLFF
NA,15,NA,TRBV30,TRBJ1-2,TGTGCCTGGAGTGAGCCTGGACGGATCGGCTATGGCTACACCTTC,CAWSEPGRIGYGYTF
NA,14,NA,TRBV6-5,TRBJ2-7,TGTGCCAGCAAGCTTAGCCAGGGTCGAAGCGAGCAGTACTTC,CASKLSQGRSEQYF
NA,13,NA,TRBV3-1/TRBV3-2,TRBJ2-3,TGTGCCAGCAGCCAAGATGGAGCGTCTACGCAGTATTTT,CASSQDGASTQYF
NA,14,NA,TRBV25-1,TRBJ1-2,TGTGCCAGCAGTGGGGTTGGGGGTTCCTATGGCTACACCTTC,CASSGVGGSYGYTF
NA,14,NA,TRBV6-6,TRBJ2-5,TGTGCCAGCAGTTACCAGTCAGCTGAAGAGACCCAGTACTTC,CASSYQSAEETQYF
NA,14,NA,TRBV2,TRBJ1-1,TGTGCCAGCCGAGAGGACAGACTGAACACTGAAGCTTTCTTT,CASREDRLNTEAFF
NA,14,NA,TRBV27,TRBJ2-3,TGTGCCAGCCGTGGGTCGCCCCGACACGAAACGCAGTATTTT,CASRGSPRHETQYF